The rows below give T cell receptor beta chains drawn from one sample of a study of beta chain features in type 1 diabetes. This table comes from immunoSEQ multiplex PCR, and its TCRdb copy is limited to in-frame clones, with some not included. The sample includes roughly 730,000 clones, 13% seen only once; the top ten take approximately 0.021%. What was sequenced was naive CD4+ T cells from blood. The receptors were gathered from a man between 18 and 35 years old with type 1 diabetes. Both conserved end residues are part of each CDR3. The D gene is left open where the match is weak. Expanded clones get a size class; other rows say once, few or many, or leave the size out.

TRBJ2-3 | NA | NA | TRBV6-5 | TGTGCCAGCAGTTACTCGGCTAGTCATAGCACAGATACGCAGTATTTT | CASSYSASHSTDTQYF
TRBJ1-1 | NA | NA | TRBV5-1 | TGCGCCAGCAATGCGGGGCTGAACACTGAAGCTTTCTTT | CASNAGLNTEAFF
TRBJ2-7 | NA | few | TRBV30 | TGTGCCTGGAGGCAGGTCTACGAGCAGTACTTC | CAWRQVYEQYF
TRBJ2-3 | NA | few | TRBV11-3 | TGTGCCAGCAGCCCGTCAATTGGGAATACGCAGTATTTT | CASSPSIGNTQYF
TRBJ2-1 | TRBD1 | once | TRBV30 | TGTGCCTGGAGTGGACGACAGGGAAACTCCTACAATGAGCAGCTCTTC | CAWSGRQGNSYNEQLF
TRBJ1-2 | NA | few | TRBV5-1 | TGCGCCAGCAGCCTAGGACAGTTTGGCTATGGCTACACCTTC | CASSLGQFGYGYTF
TRBJ2-1 | NA | NA | TRBV7-9 | TGTGCCAGCAGCGTTAAAACCATCGCGGCAGGGGCGTACAATGAGCAGTTCTTC | CASSVKTIAAGAYNEQFF
TRBJ2-2 | TRBD1 | NA | TRBV7-2 | TGTGCCAGCAGCTTCAGGGGGCAGGACACCGGGGAGCTGTTTTTT | CASSFRGQDTGELFF
TRBJ2-5 | TRBD1 | NA | TRBV28 | TGTGCCAGCAGTTTATGGGGGACAGGTGTGGAGGAGACCCAGTACTTC | CASSLWGTGVEETQYF
TRBJ1-1 | NA | few | TRBV5-6 | TGTGCCAGCAGCTTGAGGGAGCCGAACACTGAAGCTTTCTTT | CASSLREPNTEAFF
TRBJ2-1 | TRBD2 | NA | TRBV4-1 | TGCGCCAGCAGCCAAGATCCCCCAGCGGGGGGGCCTAAGGAGCAGTTCTTC | CASSQDPPAGGPKEQFF
TRBJ2-2 | TRBD1 | NA | TRBV30 | TGTGCCTGGACCAGGGACAGGGCGACCGGGGAGCTGTTTTTT | CAWTRDRATGELFF
TRBJ2-5 | NA | NA | TRBV19 | TGTGCCAGTCGACGTCCTGGCAGCCAAGAGACCCAGTACTTC | CASRRPGSQETQYF
TRBJ1-3 | NA | few | TRBV9 | TGTGCCAGCAGCGTTAGTATCTCTGGAAACACCATATATTTT | CASSVSISGNTIYF
TRBJ1-4 | NA | few | TRBV29-1 | TGCAGCGTTGCCGGGACAACGGATGGAAAACTGTTTTTT | CSVAGTTDGKLFF
TRBJ1-1 | TRBD1 | NA | TRBV7-9 | TGTGCCAGCAGCCGGGACAGGGTTGGTCCTGAAGCTTTCTTT | CASSRDRVGPEAFF
TRBJ2-1 | NA | few | TRBV1 | TGCACCAGCAGCTCCCGACAGGGGGCCGACAATGAGCAGTTCTTC | CTSSSRQGADNEQFF
TRBJ2-3 | NA | NA | TRBV19 | TGTGCCAGTAGCGCAGGGAAATGGGGGGATACGCAGTATTTT | CASSAGKWGDTQYF
TRBJ2-3 | NA | NA | TRBV19 | TGTGCCACAACAGGGTTTGGCACAGATACGCAGTATTTT | CATTGFGTDTQYF
TRBJ2-2 | TRBD1 | NA | TRBV6-4 | TGTGCCAGCAGACAGGGGGTCTGGACCGGGGAGCTGTTTTTT | CASRQGVWTGELFF
TRBJ2-3 | NA | few | TRBV9 | TGTGCCAGCGCCCGGTTGGGGGATACGCAGTATTTT | CASARLGDTQYF
TRBJ1-2 | NA | NA | TRBV7-9 | TGTGCCAGCAGCCCCCTTTGGGACACCACAGGTGGCTACACCTTC | CASSPLWDTTGGYTF
TRBJ2-1 | NA | few | TRBV10-3 | TGTGCCATCACTCCCGGGACTCAAAGCTCCTACAATGAGCAGTTCTTC | CAITPGTQSSYNEQFF